This T cell receptor (beta chain) was observed in a study of regulatory T cells in long-lasting Graves disease. The CDR3 is 14 residues long. CDR1 MDHEN and CDR2 SYDVKM come from the germline V gene. Trimming shortened V by 4 bases and J by 0 bases, and 10 bases separated the two germline ends. This clonotype was recorded many times. Noted time point: persistent/refractory GD, antithyroid drugs over 5 years with positive TRAb. TCR sequences were obtained from RNA taken from PBMCs. American Thyroid Association guidelines served as the basis for diagnosing Graves' disease. The authors built TCR beta libraries using iRepertoire HTBI primers and Arm-PCR of CDR3 regions. TCRdb redid the calling of the multiplex PCR reads with MiXCR, one entry per CDR3 protein. This sample has some 280,000 distinct CDR3 sequences, with around 20% found just once.

The rearrangement joins TRBV28 to TRBJ2-7, with D possibly being TRBD2 (6 bases). Specimen: peripheral blood mononuclear cells (PBMCs), collected when the disease was refractory, from a patient treated with antithyroid drugs. This clonotype was obtained from a female donor with Graves disease. CDR3 nucleotide sequence: TGTGCCAGCAGTTCGGGACTGAACTCCTACGAGCAGTACTTC. Its protein product is CASSSGLNSYEQYF. Looking up the rest from reference TRBV28 and TRBJ2-7 gives the full variable domain: DVKVTQSSRYLVKRTGEKVFLECVQDMDHENMFWYRQDPGLGLRLIYFSYDVKMKEKGDIPEGYSVSREKKERFSLILESASTNQTSMYLCASSSGLNSYEQYFGPGTRLTVT.